What follows is one TCR beta chain and its context. Stable hyperthyroidism: no ophthalmopathy progression over 18 months of follow-up. Isolation of PBMCs was performed on about 9.9 ml fresh peripheral blood. Amplification targeted TCR beta CDR3 regions from RNA transcripts. The HTBI primer set served for first-round RT-PCR of the TCR CDR3. One entry per CDR3 protein, called by TCRdb with MiXCR from the multiplex PCR reads. The sample has fewer than 350,000 distinct CDR3 sequences, roughly 15% seen once. This specimen belongs to a study of T cells in Graves' hyperthyroidism and ophthalmopathy. The specimen was blood. The TCR was taken from a woman aged 40 to 50 with Graves' hyperthyroidism.

CDR3 region: CAIRKAGVYTGELFF. The CDR3 DNA reads TGTGCCATCAGGAAAGCGGGAGTGTACACCGGGGAGCTGTTTTTT. The J gene is TRBJ2-2, the V gene TRBV10-3; 8 bases fit TRBD2. This CDR3 region has 15 residues. The germline V gene has CDR1 ENHRY and CDR2 SYGVKD. The V gene end was trimmed by 6 bases and the J gene end by 3 bases; junction bases not matched to a gene: 6.